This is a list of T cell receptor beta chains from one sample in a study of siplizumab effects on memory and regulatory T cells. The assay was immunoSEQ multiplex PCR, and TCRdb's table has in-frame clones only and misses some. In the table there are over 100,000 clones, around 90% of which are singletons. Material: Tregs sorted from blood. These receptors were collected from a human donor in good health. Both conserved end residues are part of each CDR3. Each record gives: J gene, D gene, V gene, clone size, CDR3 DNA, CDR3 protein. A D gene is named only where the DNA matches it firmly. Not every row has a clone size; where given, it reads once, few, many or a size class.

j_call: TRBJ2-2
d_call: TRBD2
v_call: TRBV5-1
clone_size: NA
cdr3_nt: TGCGCCAGCAGCACTAGCGGTGGGGACACCGGGGAGCTGTTTTTT
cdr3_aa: CASSTSGGDTGELFF

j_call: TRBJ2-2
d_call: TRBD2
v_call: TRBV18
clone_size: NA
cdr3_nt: TGTGCCAGCTCACCACCTAGCGGGGGGCACACCGGGGAGCTGTTTTTT
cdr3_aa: CASSPPSGGHTGELFF

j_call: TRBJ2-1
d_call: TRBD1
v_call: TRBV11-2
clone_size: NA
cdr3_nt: TGTGCCAGCAGCTCTCTTCGGGACAGAAACAATGAGCAGTTCTTC
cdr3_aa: CASSSLRDRNNEQFF

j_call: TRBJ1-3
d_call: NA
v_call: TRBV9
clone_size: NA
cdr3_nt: TGTGCCAGCAGCGGCGGAGTCACGGGGAGAAACACCATATATTTT
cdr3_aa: CASSGGVTGRNTIYF

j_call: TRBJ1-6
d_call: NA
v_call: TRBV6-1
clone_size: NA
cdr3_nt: TGTGCCAGCAGTAATTTCCTGTTAGCGACCCTCCACTTT
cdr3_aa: CASSNFLLATLHF

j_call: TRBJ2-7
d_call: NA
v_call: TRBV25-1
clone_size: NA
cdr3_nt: TGTGCCAGCAGTCTCCAAAGCTCCTACGAGCAGTACTTC
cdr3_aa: CASSLQSSYEQYF

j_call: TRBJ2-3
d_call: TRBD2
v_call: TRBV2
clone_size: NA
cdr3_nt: TGTGCCAGCAGTACTAGCGGGGCCATCACAGATACGCAGTATTTT
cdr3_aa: CASSTSGAITDTQYF

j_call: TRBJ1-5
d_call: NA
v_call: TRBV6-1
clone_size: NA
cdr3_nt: TGTGCCAGCAGTGAAGCGGGTAGCAATCAGCCCCAGCATTTT
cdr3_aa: CASSEAGSNQPQHF

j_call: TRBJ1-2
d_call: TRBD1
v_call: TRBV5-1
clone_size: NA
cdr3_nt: TGCGCCAGCAGCTTGGGACTTGGGACAGACAACTACACCTTC
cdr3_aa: CASSLGLGTDNYTF

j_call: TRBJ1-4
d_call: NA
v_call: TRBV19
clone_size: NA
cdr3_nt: TGTGCCAGTAGTAGCGGGGTACGGGAAAAACTGTTTTTT
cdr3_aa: CASSSGVREKLFF

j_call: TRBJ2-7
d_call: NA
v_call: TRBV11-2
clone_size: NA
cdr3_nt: TGTGCCAGCAGCTTATTCTACGGGCGGGAAGGTTTGGAGCAGTACTTC
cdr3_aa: CASSLFYGREGLEQYF

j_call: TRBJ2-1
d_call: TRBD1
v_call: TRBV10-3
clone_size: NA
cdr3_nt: TGTGCCATCACCCGGGACAGGGGTTACAATGAGCAGTTCTTC
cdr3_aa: CAITRDRGYNEQFF

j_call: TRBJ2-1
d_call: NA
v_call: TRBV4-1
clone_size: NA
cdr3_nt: TGCGCCAGCAGCCAAGATATTAGTTGGGGTGAGCAGTTCTTC
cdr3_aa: CASSQDISWGEQFF

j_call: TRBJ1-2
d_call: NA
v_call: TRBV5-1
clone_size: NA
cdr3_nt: TGCGCCAGCAGCGGAGAGGGGGGAGCTAACTATGGCTACACCTTC
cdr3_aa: CASSGEGGANYGYTF

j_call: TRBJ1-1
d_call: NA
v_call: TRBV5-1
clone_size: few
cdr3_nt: TGCGCCAGCAGCTTGTACATGAACACTGAAGCTTTCTTT
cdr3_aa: CASSLYMNTEAFF

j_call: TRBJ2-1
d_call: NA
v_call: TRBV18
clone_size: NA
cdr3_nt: TGTGCCAGCTCACCGCAGGGGGGAGTCTACAATGAGCAGTTCTTC
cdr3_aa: CASSPQGGVYNEQFF

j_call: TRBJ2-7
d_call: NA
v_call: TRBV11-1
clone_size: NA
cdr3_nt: TGTGCCAGCAGCTTCCAGGGGGGACAGTTCCGTCAGTACTTC
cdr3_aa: CASSFQGGQFRQYF

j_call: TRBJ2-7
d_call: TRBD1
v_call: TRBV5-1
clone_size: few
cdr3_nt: TGCGCCAGCAGCTTGGGGGACAGCCTAAACCGGCACGAGCAGTACTTC
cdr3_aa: CASSLGDSLNRHEQYF

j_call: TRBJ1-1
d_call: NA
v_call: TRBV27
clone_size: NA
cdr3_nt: TGTGCCAGCAGTTCGGGTGGGGCACTCGCGGCTTTCTTT
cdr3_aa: CASSSGGALAAFF

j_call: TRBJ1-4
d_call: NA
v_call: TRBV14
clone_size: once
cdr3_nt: TGTGCCAGCAGTCGACACAGTAATGAAAAACTGTTTTTT
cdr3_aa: CASSRHSNEKLFF

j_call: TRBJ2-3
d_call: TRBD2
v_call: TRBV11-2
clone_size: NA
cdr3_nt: TGTGCCAGCAGCTTCCGGACCCCGGGGGGAGCAGATACGCAGTATTTT
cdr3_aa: CASSFRTPGGADTQYF

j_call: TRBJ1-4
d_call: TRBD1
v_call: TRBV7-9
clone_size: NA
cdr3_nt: TGTGCCAGCAGCTTAGGGACAGGGGCAACTGCAACTAATGAAAAACTGTTTTTT
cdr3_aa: CASSLGTGATATNEKLFF

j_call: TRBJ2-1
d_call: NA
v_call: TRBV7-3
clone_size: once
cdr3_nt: TGTGCCAGCAGCTTAGGTCTAGCCAATGAGCAGTTCTTC
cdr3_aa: CASSLGLANEQFF

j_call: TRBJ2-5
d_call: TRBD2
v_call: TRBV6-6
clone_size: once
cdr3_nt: TGTGCCAGCAGTTACGGACTAGCGGGGGGCGGTGAGACCCAGTACTTC
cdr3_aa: CASSYGLAGGGETQYF

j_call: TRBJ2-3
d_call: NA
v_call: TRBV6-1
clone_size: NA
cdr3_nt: TGTGCCAGCAGTGGGGTCGTGACAGGTTACACAGATACGCAGTATTTT
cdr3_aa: CASSGVVTGYTDTQYF

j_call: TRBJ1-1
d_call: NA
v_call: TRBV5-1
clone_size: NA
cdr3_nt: TGCGCCAGCAGCGGAAAAACACTGAACACTGAAGCTTTCTTT
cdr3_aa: CASSGKTLNTEAFF

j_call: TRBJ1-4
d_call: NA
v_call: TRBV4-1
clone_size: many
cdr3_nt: TGCGCCAGCACAGCAGGGTCAACAAAAAAACTGTTTTTT
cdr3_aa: CASTAGSTKKLFF

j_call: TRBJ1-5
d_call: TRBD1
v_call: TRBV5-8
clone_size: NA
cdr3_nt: TGTGCCAGCAGCGGACAGGGAAACCAGCCCCAGCATTTT
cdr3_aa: CASSGQGNQPQHF

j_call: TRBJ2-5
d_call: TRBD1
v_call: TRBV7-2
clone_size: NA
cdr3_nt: TGTGCCAGCAGTTCCCCGGGACAGGGAAAGACCCAGTACTTC
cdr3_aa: CASSSPGQGKTQYF

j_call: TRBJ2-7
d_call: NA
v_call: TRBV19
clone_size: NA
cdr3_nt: TGTGCCAGTAGAGGCAGCAATTACGAGCAGTACTTC
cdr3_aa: CASRGSNYEQYF

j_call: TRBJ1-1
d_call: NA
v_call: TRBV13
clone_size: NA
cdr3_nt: TGTGCCAGCAGCCACAGTCGGACGGAAAACACTGAAGCTTTCTTT
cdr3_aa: CASSHSRTENTEAFF

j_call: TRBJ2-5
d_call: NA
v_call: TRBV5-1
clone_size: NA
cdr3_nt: TGCGCCAGCAGCTTGGGGACCCAAGAGACCCAGTACTTC
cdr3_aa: CASSLGTQETQYF

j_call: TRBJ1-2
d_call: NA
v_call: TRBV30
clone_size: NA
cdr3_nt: TGTGCCTGGCAGGGAGATCGAGATGGCTACACCTTC
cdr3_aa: CAWQGDRDGYTF

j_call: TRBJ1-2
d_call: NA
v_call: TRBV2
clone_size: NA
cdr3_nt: TGTGCCGTGGGGGCTGGGCCTCGGGGCTACACCTTC
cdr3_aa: CAVGAGPRGYTF

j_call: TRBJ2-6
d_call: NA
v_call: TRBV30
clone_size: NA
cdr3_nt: TGTGCCTGGCACAGGGGAGGGGCTGGGGCCAACGTCCTGACTTTC
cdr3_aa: CAWHRGGAGANVLTF

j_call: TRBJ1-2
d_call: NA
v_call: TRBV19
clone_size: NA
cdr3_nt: TGTGCCAGTAGCCCATGGGGGGAAGACTATGGCTACACCTTC
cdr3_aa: CASSPWGEDYGYTF

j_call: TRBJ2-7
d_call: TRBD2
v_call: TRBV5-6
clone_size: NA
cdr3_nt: TGTGCCAGCAGCGGGGAGAGCGGGGCCCTTTACGAGCAGTACTTC
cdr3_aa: CASSGESGALYEQYF

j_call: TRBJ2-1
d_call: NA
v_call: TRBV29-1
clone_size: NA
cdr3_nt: TGCAGCGCTGGGCGGGCTTTGAACAATGAGCAGTTCTTC
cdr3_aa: CSAGRALNNEQFF

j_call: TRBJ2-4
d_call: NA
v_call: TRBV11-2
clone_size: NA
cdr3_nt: TGTGCCAGCTCCCCCGGCAGGGCGGACATTCAGTACTTC
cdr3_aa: CASSPGRADIQYF

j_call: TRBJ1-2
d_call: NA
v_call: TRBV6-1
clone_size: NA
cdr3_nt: TGTGCCAGCGGGGAGACAGGCTATGGCTACACCTTC
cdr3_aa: CASGETGYGYTF

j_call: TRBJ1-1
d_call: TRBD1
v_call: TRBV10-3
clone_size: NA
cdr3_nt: TGTGCCATCAGTGAACCGGGACAGGGGAGGACTGAAGCTTTCTTT
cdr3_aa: CAISEPGQGRTEAFF

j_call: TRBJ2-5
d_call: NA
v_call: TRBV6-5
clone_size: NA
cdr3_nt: TGTGCCAGCAGTCGGGACCGGCTGGAGACCCAGTACTTC
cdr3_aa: CASSRDRLETQYF

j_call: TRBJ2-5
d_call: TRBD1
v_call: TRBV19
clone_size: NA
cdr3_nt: TGTGCCAGTAGTATAGAGGCGACAGGGTCACACCGGGAGACCCAGTACTTC
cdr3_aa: CASSIEATGSHRETQYF

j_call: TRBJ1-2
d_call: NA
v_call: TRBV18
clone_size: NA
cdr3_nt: TGTGCCAGCTCCTGGGATGCTAACTATGGCTACACCTTC
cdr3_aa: CASSWDANYGYTF

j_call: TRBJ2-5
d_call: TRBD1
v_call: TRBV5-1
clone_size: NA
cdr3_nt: TGCGCCAGCAGCTTCCGGGACAGACAAGAGACCCAGTACTTC
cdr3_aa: CASSFRDRQETQYF

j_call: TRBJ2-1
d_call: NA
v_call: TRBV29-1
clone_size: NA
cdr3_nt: TGCAGCGTTGAGGGTTTCAGGTACAATGAGCAGTTCTTC
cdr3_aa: CSVEGFRYNEQFF

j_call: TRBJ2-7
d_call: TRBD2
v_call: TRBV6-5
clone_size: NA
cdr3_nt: TGTGCCAGCAGTTACGCGCTCGGGGGGGGAACCTACGAGCAGTACTTC
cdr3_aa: CASSYALGGGTYEQYF